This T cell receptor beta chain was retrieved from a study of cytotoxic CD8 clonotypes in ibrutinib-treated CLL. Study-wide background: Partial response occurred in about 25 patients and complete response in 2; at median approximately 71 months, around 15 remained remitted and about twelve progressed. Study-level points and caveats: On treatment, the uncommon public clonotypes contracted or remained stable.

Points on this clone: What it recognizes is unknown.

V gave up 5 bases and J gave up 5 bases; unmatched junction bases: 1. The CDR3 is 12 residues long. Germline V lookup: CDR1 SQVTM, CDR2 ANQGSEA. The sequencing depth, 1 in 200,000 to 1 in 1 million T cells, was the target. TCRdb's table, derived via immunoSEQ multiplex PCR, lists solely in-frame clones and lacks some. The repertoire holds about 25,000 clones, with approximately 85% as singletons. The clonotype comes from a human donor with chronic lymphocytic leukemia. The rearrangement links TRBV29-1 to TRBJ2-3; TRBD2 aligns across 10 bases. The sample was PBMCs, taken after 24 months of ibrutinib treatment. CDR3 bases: TGCAGCGTTTGGACTAGCGGAGATACGCAGTATTTT. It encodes CSVWTSGDTQYF.